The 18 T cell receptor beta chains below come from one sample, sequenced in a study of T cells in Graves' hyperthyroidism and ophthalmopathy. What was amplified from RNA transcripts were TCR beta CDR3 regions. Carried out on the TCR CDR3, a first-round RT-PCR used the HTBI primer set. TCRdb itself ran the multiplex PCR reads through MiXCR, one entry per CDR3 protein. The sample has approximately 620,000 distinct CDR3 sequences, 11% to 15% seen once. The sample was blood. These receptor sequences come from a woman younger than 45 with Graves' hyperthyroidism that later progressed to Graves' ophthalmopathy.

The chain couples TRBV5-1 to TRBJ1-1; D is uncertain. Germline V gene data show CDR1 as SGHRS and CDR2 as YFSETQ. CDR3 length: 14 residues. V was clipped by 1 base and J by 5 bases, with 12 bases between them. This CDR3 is CASSLSGVRTEAFF. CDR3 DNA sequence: TGCGCCAGCAGCTTGAGCGGGGTGAGGACTGAAGCTTTCTTT.

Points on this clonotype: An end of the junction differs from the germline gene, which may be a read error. The CDR3 nucleotides read TGTGCCAGCTCGGCCAGCCCCTCCTATAGTTCACCCCTCCACTTT. Translation gives CASSASPSYSSPLHF. V usage is TRBV7-2 and J usage is TRBJ1-6; no reliable D call. This CDR3 comprises 15 residues. The germline gives CDR1 SGHTA, CDR2 FQGNSA.

As DNA, the CDR3 is TGCAGTGCTAGAGTGGGGGCTAAGGAGACCCAGTACTTC. This encodes CSARVGAKETQYF. The rearrangement links TRBV20-1 to TRBJ2-5, with a weak D call TRBD1 (6 bases). Trimming stripped 1 base from V and 5 bases from J, with 11 bases between. The CDR3 totals 13 residues. Germline values: CDR1 DFQATT, CDR2 SNEGSKA (reference sequence).

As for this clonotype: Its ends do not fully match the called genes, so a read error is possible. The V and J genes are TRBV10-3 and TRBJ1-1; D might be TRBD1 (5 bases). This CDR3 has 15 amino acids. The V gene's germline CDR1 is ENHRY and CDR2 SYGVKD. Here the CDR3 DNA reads TGTGCCATCAGTTATTCCGGGGCAGCCAACACTGAAGCTCTCTTT. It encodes CAISYSGAANTEALF.

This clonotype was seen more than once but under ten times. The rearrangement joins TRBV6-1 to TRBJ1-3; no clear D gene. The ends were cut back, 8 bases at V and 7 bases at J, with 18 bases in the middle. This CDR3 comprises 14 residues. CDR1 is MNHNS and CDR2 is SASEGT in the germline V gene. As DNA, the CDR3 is TGTGCCAGCTTAATTGATACAGCCCCGAACACCATATATTTT. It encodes CASLIDTAPNTIYF.

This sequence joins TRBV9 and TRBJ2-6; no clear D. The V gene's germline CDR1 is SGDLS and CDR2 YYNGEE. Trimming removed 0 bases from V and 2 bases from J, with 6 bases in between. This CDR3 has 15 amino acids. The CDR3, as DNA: TGTGCCAGCAGCGTAGGTTTTACTGGGGCCAACGTCCTGACTTTC. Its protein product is CASSVGFTGANVLTF.

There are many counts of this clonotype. The CDR3 loop is CSVERQAMNTEAFF. CDR3 bases: TGCAGCGTTGAAAGGCAGGCCATGAACACTGAAGCTTTCTTT. The chain combines TRBV29-1 with TRBJ1-1; no clear D. Germline lookup yields CDR1 SQVTM and CDR2 ANQGSEA. Trimming took off 2 bases at V and 0 bases at J, with 10 bases between the two ends. The CDR3 is 14 residues long.

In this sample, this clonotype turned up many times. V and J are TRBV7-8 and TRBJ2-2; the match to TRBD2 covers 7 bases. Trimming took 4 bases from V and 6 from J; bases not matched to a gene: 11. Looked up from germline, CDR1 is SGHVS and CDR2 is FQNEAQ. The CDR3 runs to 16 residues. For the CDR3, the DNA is TGTGCCAGCAGCTCAAGTCGGGGGGAGAGGCCCGGGGAGCTGTTTTTT. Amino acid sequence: CASSSSRGERPGELFF.

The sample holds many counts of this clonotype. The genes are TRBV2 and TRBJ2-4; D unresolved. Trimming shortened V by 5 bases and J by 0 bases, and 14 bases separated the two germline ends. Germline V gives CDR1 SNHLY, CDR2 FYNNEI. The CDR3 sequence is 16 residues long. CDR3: CASSPPAALAKNIQYF. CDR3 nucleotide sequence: TGTGCCAGCAGTCCACCGGCGGCTTTAGCCAAAAACATTCAGTACTTC.

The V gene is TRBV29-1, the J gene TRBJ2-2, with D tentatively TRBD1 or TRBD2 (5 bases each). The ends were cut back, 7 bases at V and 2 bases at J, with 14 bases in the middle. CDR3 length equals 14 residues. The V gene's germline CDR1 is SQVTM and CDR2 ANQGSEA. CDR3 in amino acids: CSAIRGDNTGELFF. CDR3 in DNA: TGCAGCGCAATCAGAGGGGACAACACCGGGGAGCTGTTTTTT.

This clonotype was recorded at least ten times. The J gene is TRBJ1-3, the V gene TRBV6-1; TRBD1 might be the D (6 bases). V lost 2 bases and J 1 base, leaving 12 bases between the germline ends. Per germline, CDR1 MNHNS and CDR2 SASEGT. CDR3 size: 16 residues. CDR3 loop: CASSELGGLSGNTIYF. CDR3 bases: TGTGCCAGCAGTGAATTGGGGGGCCTATCTGGAAACACCATATATTTT.

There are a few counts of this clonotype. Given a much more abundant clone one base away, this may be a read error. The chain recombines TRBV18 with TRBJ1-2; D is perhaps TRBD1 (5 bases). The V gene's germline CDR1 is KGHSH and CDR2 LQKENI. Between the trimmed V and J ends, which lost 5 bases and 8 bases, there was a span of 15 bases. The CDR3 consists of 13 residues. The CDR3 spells CASSTFEGDGYTF. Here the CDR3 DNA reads TGTGCCAGCTCAACGTTTGAAGGGGACGGCTACACCTTC. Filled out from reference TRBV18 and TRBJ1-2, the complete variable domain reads NAGVMQNPRHLVRRRGQEARLRCSPMKGHSHVYWYRQLPEEGLKFMVYLQKENIIDESGMPKERFSAEFPKEGPSILRIQQVVRGDSAAYFCASSTFEGDGYTFGSGTRLTVV.

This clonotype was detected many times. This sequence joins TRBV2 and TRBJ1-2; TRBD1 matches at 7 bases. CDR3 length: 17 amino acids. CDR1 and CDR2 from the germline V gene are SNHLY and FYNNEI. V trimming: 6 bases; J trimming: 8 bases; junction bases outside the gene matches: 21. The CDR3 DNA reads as TGTGCCAGCAGCTTTACCAATACAGGGGATACTATGAGGGGCTACACCTTC. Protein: CASSFTNTGDTMRGYTF.

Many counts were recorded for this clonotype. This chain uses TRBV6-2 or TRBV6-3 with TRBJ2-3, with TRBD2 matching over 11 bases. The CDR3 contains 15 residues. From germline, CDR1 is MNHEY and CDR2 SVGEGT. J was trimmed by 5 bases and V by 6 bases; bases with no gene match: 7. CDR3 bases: TGTGCCAGCAGGATAACTAGCGGGAGTGGAGATACGCAGTATTTT. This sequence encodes CASRITSGSGDTQYF.

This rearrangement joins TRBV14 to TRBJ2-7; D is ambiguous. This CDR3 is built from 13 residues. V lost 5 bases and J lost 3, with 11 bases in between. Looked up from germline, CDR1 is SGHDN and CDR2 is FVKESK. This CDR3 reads CASSSGKGYEQYF. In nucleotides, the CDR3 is TGTGCCAGCAGCTCAGGTAAGGGCTACGAGCAGTACTTC.

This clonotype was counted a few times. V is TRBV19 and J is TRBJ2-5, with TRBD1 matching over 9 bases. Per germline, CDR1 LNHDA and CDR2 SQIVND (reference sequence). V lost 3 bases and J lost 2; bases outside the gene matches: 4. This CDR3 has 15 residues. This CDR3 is CASSMDRGRQETQYF. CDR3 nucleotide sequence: TGTGCCAGTAGTATGGACAGGGGAAGGCAAGAGACCCAGTACTTC.

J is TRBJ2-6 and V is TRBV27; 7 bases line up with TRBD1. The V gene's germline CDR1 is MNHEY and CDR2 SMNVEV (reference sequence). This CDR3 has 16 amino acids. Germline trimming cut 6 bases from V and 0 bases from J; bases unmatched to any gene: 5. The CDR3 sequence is CASRDRLGSGANVLTF. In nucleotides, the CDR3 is TGTGCCAGCAGGGACAGGTTAGGCTCTGGGGCCAACGTCCTGACTTTC. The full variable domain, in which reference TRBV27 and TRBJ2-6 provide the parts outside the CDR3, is EAQVTQNPRYLITVTGKKLTVTCSQNMNHEYMSWYRQDPGLGLRQIYYSMNVEVTDKGDVPEGYKVSRKEKRNFPLILESPSPNQTSLYFCASRDRLGSGANVLTFGAGSRLTVL.

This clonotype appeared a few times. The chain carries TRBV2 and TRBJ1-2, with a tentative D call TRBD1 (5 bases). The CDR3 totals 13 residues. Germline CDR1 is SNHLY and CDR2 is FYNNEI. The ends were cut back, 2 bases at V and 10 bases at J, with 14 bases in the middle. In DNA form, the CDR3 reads TGTGCCAGCAGTGAAAGGAGCCCGACAGCCTACACCTTC. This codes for CASSERSPTAYTF.